This T cell receptor (beta chain) appears in the sequencing data of a study of preoperative IRX-2 immunotherapy in early breast cancer. The repertoire was sequenced with immunoSEQ multiplex PCR; TCRdb's copy has only in-frame clones and lacks some. The table shows roughly 30,000 clones, with about 79% occurring only once. Specified treatment: preoperative locoregional IRX-2 cytokine immunotherapy. This phase Ib study tested locoregional IRX-2 cytokine immunotherapy given before surgery. The V and J ends lost 5 bases and 5 bases respectively, with 13 bases between them. Per the germline V gene, CDR1 is MNHGY and CDR2 is SAAAGT. The CDR3 is 14 amino acids.

Sample collection occurred from a patient treated with IRX-2 immunotherapy. The chain is built from TRBV6-8 and TRBJ1-5; D remains ambiguous. The sequence was obtained from a human donor with breast cancer. The CDR3 region has the DNA TGTGCCAGCAGTAGTATGTCGAGCCATCAGCCCCAGCATTTT. Translation gives CASSSMSSHQPQHF.